This T cell receptor (beta chain) is drawn from a study of cytomegalovirus exposure and HLA in healthy donors. The PCR made use of 60 Vbeta and 13 Jbeta primers. Only in-frame clones appear in the TCRdb table, and some are missing; sequencing was by immunoSEQ multiplex PCR. The repertoire holds approximately 170,000 clones, over 60% seen once, with about 2.2% in the top ten. The CDR3 is 15 amino acids. V lost 6 bases, J lost 10 bases, and 10 bases stayed unmatched. Germline loops: CDR1 MDHEN, CDR2 SYDVKM. The chain recombines TRBV28 with TRBJ1-6, with 9 nucleotides matching TRBD1. Input material: PBMCs. The receptor was isolated from a woman aged 45-60 years in good health and CMV-seronegative. The CDR3 nucleotides are TGTGCCAGCAGCTCATCTACAGGGGGCGGATCACCCCTCCACTTT. Protein product: CASSSSTGGGSPLHF.